This T cell receptor beta chain was obtained from a study of blood T cell repertoires in COVID-19 (dated by TCRdb to about 2020). As for the study more broadly: The collaborator samples originated in the United States, Italy and Spain and spanned the acute and convalescent phases of COVID-19. The prospective study material was composed of cDNA or gDNA derived from T cells, B-cell-depleted T cells, or PBMCs. The dataset comprised deeply sampled blood TCRbeta repertoires from subjects exposed to, actively infected with, or recovered from COVID-19. The repertoires were made available in a free public database intended to serve as a resource for research on the immune response to SARS-CoV-2. The samples were drawn from two sources: the first 160 participants of the ongoing ImmuneRACE study, and 950 to 1,500 subjects contributed by 6 global collaborators. The sample metadata nearly always contained a de-identified subject ID, COVID-19 status, age in years and sex. HLA class I and class II types, where available, came from metadata supplied by the sample provider rather than from assay-based typing. Here is what the overall study found, with its caveats: How much clinical and demographic metadata was included differed by source and by participant, and the metadata was provided uncurated.

Worth noting for this clone: Its antigen has not been determined. No base qualities exist here, and no much larger clone lies one base off it.

From the cysteine up to the phenylalanine, the CDR3 has a length of 14 residues. Only the CDR3 DNA is retained, 42 bases long and in frame from the first base. V loses 8 bases, J loses 6 bases, and the germline ends lie 19 bases apart. Based on the germline V gene, the CDR1 and CDR2 sequences are MGHRA and YSYEKL. TCRbeta CDR3 regions were amplified from genomic DNA by means of the immunoSEQ Assay, a bias-controlled multiplex PCR. The original methods were these. The number of nucleated cells in each sample was estimated by amplification of reference gene primers within the assay. Sequence reads were collapsed and filtered to measure the absolute abundance of every unique TCRbeta CDR3 rearrangement. Productive Simpson clonality was computed per sample as the square root of Simpson's diversity index over productive rearrangements. This immuneACCESS table, as held by TCRdb, lists in-frame sequences with V and J called but not all clones. Of the missing ones, under half trace to an unresolved V gene in checked studies; the others have no known cause. V, J and clone size reflect that table, while D and trimming were determined from the DNA. In this sample the table shows 50,000 to 75,000 clones, less than 80% of which occur a single time. Together, the top ten hold 18% of the sample.

Whole blood was collected in K2EDTA tubes by collaborating institutions according to the institutions' own protocols. Collaborator samples were shipped for TCRbeta analysis as frozen whole blood, isolated PBMCs, or DNA extracted from either sample type. The clonotype was recovered from a man aged 55 to 70 with acute or convalescent COVID-19. The sequence joins TRBV4-1 to TRBJ1-1, with a weak D call of TRBD1 (6 bases match). The sample was peripheral blood. The CDR3 corresponds to CASGPGRGWAEAFF. Read as DNA, the sequence is TGCGCCAGCGGGCCGGGAAGGGGGTGGGCTGAAGCTTTCTTT.